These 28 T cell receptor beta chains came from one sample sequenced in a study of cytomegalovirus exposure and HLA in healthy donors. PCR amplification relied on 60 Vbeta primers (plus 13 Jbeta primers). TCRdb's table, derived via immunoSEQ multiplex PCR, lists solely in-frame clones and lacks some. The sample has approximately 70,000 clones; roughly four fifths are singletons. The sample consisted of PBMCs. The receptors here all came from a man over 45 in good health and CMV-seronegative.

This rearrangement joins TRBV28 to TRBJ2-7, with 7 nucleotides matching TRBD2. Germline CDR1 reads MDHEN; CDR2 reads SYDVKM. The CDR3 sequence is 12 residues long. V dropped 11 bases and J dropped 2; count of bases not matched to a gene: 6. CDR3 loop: CASSSGTYEQYF. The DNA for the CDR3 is TGTGCCTCCTCCAGCGGGACCTACGAGCAGTACTTC.

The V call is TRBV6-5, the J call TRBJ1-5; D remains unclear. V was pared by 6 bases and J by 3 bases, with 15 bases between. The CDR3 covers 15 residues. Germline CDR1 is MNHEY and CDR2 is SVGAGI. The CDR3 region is CASSPRAGSNQPQHF. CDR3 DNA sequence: TGTGCCAGCAGCCCGCGGGCAGGATCCAATCAGCCCCAGCATTTT.

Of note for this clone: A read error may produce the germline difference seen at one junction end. This chain's CDR3 is CASSLGGSGGGQTQYF. The DNA for the CDR3 is TGTGCTAGCAGCTTAGGAGGTAGCGGGGGCGGTCAGACCCAGTACTTC. The V call is TRBV7-7, the J call TRBJ2-5, with 9 bases that match TRBD2. This CDR3 has 16 residues. The germline CDR1 and CDR2 sequences are SSHAT and FNYEAQ (reference sequence).

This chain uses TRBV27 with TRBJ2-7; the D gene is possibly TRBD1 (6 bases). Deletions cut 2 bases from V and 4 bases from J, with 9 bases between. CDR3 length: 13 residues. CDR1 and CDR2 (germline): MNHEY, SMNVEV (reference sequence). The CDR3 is CASSLLRGYEQYF. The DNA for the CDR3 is TGTGCCAGCAGTTTACTCAGGGGTTACGAGCAGTACTTC.

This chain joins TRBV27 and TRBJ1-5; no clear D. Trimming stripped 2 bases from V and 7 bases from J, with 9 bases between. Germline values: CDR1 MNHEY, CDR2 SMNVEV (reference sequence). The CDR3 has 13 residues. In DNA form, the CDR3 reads TGTGCCAGCAGTTTAATTTTGGGCCAGCCCCAGCATTTT. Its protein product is CASSLILGQPQHF.

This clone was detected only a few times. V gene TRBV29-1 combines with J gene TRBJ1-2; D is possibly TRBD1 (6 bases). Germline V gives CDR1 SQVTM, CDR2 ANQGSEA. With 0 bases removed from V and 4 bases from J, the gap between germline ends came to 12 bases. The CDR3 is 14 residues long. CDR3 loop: CSVEDRGGSYGYTF. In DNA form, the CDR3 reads TGCAGCGTTGAAGATCGAGGGGGATCCTATGGCTACACCTTC.

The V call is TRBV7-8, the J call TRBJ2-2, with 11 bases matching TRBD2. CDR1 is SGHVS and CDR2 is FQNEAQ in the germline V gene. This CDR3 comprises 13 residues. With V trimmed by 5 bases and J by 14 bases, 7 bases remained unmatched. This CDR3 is CASSLGLAVALFF. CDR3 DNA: TGTGCCAGCAGCCTGGGACTAGCGGTGGCTCTGTTTTTT.

CDR3 sequence: CASSSHTGGASGELFF. The CDR3 nucleotides read TGTGCCAGCAGTTCGCATACAGGGGGCGCGTCCGGGGAGCTGTTTTTT. The chain combines TRBV27 with TRBJ2-2; TRBD1 agrees at 9 bases. Germline-derived CDR1 and CDR2 are MNHEY and SMNVEV (reference sequence). CDR3 size: 16 residues. V gave up 4 bases and J gave up 6 bases; unmatched junction bases: 9.

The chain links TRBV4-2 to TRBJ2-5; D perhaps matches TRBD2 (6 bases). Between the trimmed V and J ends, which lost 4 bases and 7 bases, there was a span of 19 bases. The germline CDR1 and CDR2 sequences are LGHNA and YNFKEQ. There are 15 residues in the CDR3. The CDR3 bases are TGTGCCAGCAGCCGGGAGGAGAGAGAAGAAGCGACCCAGTACTTC. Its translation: CASSREEREEATQYF.

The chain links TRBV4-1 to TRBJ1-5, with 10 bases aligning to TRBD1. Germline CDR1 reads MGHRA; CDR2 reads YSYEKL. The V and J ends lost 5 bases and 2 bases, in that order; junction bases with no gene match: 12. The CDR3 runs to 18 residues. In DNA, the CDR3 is TGCGCCAGCAGCGTCGTCCTTACCGGGACAGGGGGCAATCAGCCCCAGCATTTT. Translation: CASSVVLTGTGGNQPQHF.

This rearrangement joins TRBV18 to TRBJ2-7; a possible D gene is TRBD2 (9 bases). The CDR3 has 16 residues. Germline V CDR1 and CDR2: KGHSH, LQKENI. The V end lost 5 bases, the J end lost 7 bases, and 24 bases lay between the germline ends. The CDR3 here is CASSNRGSGRTWEQYF. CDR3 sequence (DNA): TGTGCCAGCTCAAACAGGGGGAGCGGGAGGACATGGGAGCAGTACTTC.

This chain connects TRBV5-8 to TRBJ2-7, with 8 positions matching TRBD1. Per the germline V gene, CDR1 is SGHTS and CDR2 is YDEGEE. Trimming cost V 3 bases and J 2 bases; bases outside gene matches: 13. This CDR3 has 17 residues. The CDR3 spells CASSYFTTGARPYEQYF. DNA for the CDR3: TGTGCCAGCAGCTACTTTACGACAGGGGCGAGACCCTACGAGCAGTACTTC.

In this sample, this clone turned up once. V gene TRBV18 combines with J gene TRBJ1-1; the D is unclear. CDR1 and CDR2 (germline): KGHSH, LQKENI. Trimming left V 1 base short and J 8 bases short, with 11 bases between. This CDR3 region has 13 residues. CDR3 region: CASSPQNSVEAFF. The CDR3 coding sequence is TGTGCCAGCTCACCACAAAATTCTGTAGAAGCTTTCTTT. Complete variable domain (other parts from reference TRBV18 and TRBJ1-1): NAGVMQNPRHLVRRRGQEARLRCSPMKGHSHVYWYRQLPEEGLKFMVYLQKENIIDESGMPKERFSAEFPKEGPSILRIQQVVRGDSAAYFCASSPQNSVEAFFGQGTRLTVV.

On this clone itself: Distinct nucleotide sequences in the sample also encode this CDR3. CDR3 nucleotides: TGCAGTGCTCGGGACACCGGGGAGCTGTTTTTT. Translating gives CSARDTGELFF. The chain links TRBV20-1 to TRBJ2-2; D remains ambiguous. Germline V gene sequence: CDR1 DFQATT, CDR2 SNEGSKA (reference sequence). This CDR3 has 11 residues. Between the trimmed V and J ends, which lost 5 bases and 3 bases, there was a span of 4 bases.

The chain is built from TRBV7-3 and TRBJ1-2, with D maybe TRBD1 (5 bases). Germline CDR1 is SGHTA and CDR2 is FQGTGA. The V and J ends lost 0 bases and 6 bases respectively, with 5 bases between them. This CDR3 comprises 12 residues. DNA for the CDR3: TGTGCCAGCAGCTTAACAGGGGATGGCTACACCTTC. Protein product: CASSLTGDGYTF.

The CDR3 loop reads CASTTGFDSYEQYF. For the CDR3, the DNA is TGTGCCAGCACCACAGGGTTCGACTCCTACGAGCAGTACTTC. This chain joins TRBV2 and TRBJ2-7; perhaps TRBD1 as D (6 bases). The CDR3 has 14 amino acids. CDR1 is SNHLY, CDR2 FYNNEI, per germline. Deletions cut 7 bases from V and 0 bases from J, with 13 bases between.

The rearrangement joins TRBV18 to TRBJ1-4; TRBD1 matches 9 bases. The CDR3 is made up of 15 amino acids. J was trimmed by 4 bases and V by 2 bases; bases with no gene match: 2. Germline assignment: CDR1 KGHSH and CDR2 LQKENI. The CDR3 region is CASSPDRGSNEKLFF. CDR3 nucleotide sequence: TGTGCCAGCTCACCAGACAGGGGGAGTAATGAAAAACTGTTTTTT.

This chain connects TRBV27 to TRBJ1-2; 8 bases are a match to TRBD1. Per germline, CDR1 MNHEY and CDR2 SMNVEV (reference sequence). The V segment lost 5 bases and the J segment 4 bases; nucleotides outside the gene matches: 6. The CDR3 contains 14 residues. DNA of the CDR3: TGTGCCAGCAGTCGAAACAGGGGGGGCTATGGCTACACCTTC. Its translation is CASSRNRGGYGYTF.

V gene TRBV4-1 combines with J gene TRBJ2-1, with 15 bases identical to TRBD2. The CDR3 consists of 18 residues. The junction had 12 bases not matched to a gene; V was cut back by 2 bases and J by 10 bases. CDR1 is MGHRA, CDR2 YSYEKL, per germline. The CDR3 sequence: CASSQRRVGLAGGKEQFF. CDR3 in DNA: TGCGCCAGCAGCCAAAGAAGAGTAGGACTAGCGGGGGGGAAAGAGCAGTTCTTC.

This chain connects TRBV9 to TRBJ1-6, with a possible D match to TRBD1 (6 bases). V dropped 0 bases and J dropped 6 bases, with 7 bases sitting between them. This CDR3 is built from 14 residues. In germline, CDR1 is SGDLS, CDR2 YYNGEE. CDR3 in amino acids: CASSVADSNSPLHF. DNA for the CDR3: TGTGCCAGCAGCGTAGCGGACAGTAATTCACCCCTCCACTTT.

The CDR3 coding sequence is TGTGCCAGCAGTTCCGGGACTAGTCCCAACGAGCAGTACTTC. Translating gives CASSSGTSPNEQYF. The V gene is TRBV7-6, the J gene TRBJ2-7, with 8 bases matching TRBD2. The trim removed 6 bases at V and 5 bases at J, leaving 9 bases unmatched. Germline loops: CDR1 SGHVS, CDR2 FNYEAQ. The CDR3 sequence is 14 residues long.

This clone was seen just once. The DNA of the CDR3 is TGTGCCTGGAGTGTTCAGCAAGAGACCCAGTACTTC. Translated: CAWSVQQETQYF. The V call is TRBV30, the J call TRBJ2-5; no reliable D call. Germline assignment: CDR1 GTSNPN and CDR2 SVGIG (reference sequence). The CDR3 loop spans 12 amino acids. V was clipped by 0 bases and J by 2 bases, with 4 bases between them. Supplemented by reference TRBV30 and TRBJ2-5, the full variable domain reads SQTIHQWPATLVQPVGSPLSLECTVEGTSNPNLYWYRQAAGRGLQLLFYSVGIGQISSEVPQNLSASRPQDRQFILSSKKLLLSDSGFYLCAWSVQQETQYFGPGTRLLVL.

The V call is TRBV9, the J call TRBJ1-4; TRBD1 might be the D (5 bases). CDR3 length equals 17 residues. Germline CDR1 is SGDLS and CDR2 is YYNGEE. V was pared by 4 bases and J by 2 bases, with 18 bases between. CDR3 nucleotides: TGTGCCAGCAGCCCTTACGGGAGGGGATATACTAATGAAAAACTGTTTTTT. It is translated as CASSPYGRGYTNEKLFF.

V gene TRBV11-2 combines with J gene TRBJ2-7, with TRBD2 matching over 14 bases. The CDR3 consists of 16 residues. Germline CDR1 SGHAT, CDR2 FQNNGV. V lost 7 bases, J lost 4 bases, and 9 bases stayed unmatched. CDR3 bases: TGTGCCAGCAAGGGGACTAGCGGGAGTAGCGTTTACGAGCAGTACTTC. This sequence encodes CASKGTSGSSVYEQYF.

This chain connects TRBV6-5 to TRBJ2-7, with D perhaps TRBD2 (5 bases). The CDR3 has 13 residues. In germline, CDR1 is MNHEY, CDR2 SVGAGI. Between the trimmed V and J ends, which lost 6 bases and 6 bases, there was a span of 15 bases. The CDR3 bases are TGTGCCAGCAGATTGCGAGGGCGCAGCGAGCAGTACTTC. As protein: CASRLRGRSEQYF.

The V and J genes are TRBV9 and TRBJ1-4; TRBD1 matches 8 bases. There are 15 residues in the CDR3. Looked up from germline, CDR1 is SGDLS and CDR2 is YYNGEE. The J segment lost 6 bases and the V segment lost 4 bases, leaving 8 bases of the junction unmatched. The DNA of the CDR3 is TGTGCCAGCAGCCCCTGGGACAGGACCTATGAAAAACTGTTTTTT. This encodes CASSPWDRTYEKLFF.

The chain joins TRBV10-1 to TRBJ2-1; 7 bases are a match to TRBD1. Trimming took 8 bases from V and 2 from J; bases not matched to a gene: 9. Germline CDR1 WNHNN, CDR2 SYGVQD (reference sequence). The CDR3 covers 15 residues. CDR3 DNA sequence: TGCGCCAGCTCCACCTCCGGGACAGCCTACAATGAGCAGTTCTTC. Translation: CASSTSGTAYNEQFF.

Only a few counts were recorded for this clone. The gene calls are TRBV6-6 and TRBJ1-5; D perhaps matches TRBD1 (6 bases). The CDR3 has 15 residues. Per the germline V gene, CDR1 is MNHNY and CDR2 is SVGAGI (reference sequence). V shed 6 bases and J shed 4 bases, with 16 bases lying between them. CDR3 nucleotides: TGTGCCAGCAGCGAAAACCAACAGGGTAATCAGCCCCAGCATTTT. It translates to CASSENQQGNQPQHF.